These T cell receptor beta chains were read from a single sample in a study of cytomegalovirus exposure and HLA in healthy donors. Data came from immunoSEQ multiplex PCR; TCRdb stores just in-frame clones and leaves some out. The table includes over 200,000 clones, 77% detected once. Sequencing input: PBMCs. Source of these receptors: a woman in her sixties in good health and CMV-seropositive. Each CDR3 is given with its conserved first and last residue. D genes are given only for firm matches. Clone sizes are given selectively: once, few, many, or a class where the clone is expanded.

DNA	CDR3	size	D	V	J
TGTGCCAGCTCACCGCGGGGCCCCACTCCCTACGAGCAGTACTTC	CASSPRGPTPYEQYF	NA	NA	TRBV18	TRBJ2-7
TGCGCCAGCAGCTTGCAGGGACAGCCAACCTACAATGAGCAGTTCTTC	CASSLQGQPTYNEQFF	few	TRBD1	TRBV5-1	TRBJ2-1
TGCGCCAGCAGCTTTACAGCCGGGGAGCTGTTTTTT	CASSFTAGELFF	NA	NA	TRBV5-1	TRBJ2-2
TGTGCCAGCAGTGAACGGGTAGCGGGAGGGGAGACCCAGTACTTC	CASSERVAGGETQYF	NA	TRBD2	TRBV2	TRBJ2-5
TGTGCCAGCAGGCCTCAGGGAGGGGAGGCCGGGGAGCTGTTTTTT	CASRPQGGEAGELFF	NA	TRBD2	TRBV7-9	TRBJ2-2
TGTGCCAGCAGCGTCACAGGGGACTCACCCCTCCACTTT	CASSVTGDSPLHF	NA	TRBD1	TRBV7-9	TRBJ1-6
TGTGCCAGCAGAAGCGGGTACGGCAATCAGCCCCAGCATTTT	CASRSGYGNQPQHF	NA	NA	TRBV28	TRBJ1-5
TGCGCCAGCAGCTTGGGGGGAGTGACAGATACGCAGTATTTT	CASSLGGVTDTQYF	NA	NA	TRBV5-1	TRBJ2-3
TGTGCCAGCAGTTTATTAAACAGGGAAAATTCACCCCTCCACTTT	CASSLLNRENSPLHF	NA	NA	TRBV27	TRBJ1-6
TGCGCCAGCAGCTTGGAAACAAGAGGCTATGGCTACACCTTC	CASSLETRGYGYTF	NA	NA	TRBV5-1	TRBJ1-2
TGTGCCAGCTCAAGACAGGGAATGAACACTGAAGCTTTCTTT	CASSRQGMNTEAFF	NA	TRBD1	TRBV18	TRBJ1-1
TGTGCCAGCAGCCCCCCCGGGTTACAAGAGACCCAGTACTTC	CASSPPGLQETQYF	NA	NA	TRBV7-2	TRBJ2-5
TGTGCCAGCAGTTGGAGAGCGACAGGGACTGGGGCCAACGTCCTGACTTTC	CASSWRATGTGANVLTF	NA	TRBD1	TRBV7-8	TRBJ2-6
TGTGCCACCAGCAGAGCTGGACAGCTATTTGGCCAGCAGTACTTC	CATSRAGQLFGQQYF	NA	NA	TRBV15	TRBJ2-7
TGTGCCAGCAGCTTAGGGACTAGCGTGACGTACGAGCAGTACTTC	CASSLGTSVTYEQYF	NA	TRBD2	TRBV7-2	TRBJ2-7
TGTGCCAGTAGTATGAGGGGGCGGGATCAGCCCCAGCATTTT	CASSMRGRDQPQHF	NA	TRBD1	TRBV19	TRBJ1-5
TGTGCCACCAGCAGAGATTACGAGACAGGGGGGCGAGAGCAGTACTTC	CATSRDYETGGREQYF	NA	TRBD1	TRBV15	TRBJ2-7